This entry features one TCR beta chain sequence. These data come from a study of blood T cell repertoires in COVID-19. In the study overall: Samples came from the United States, Italy and Spain, spanning acute and convalescent COVID-19. The analysed material was cDNA or gDNA that came from T cells, B-cell-depleted T cells, or PBMCs.

Original data processing: Counts of nucleated cells, estimated from reference gene primer amplification, were obtained. The protocol was immunoSEQ multiplex PCR, while the TCRdb copy is restricted to in-frame clones and leaves out a portion. Clone size and the V and J calls come from that table; the DNA yielded D and trimming. Altogether around 150,000 clones are present, around 73% being singletons, with the ten largest covering roughly 9%. Unmatched junction bases numbered 10, after V lost 7 bases and J lost 3 bases. Per germline, CDR1 SQVTM and CDR2 ANQGSEA. The CDR3 sequence is 14 residues long. The sample was peripheral blood. The rearrangement joins TRBV29-1 to TRBJ2-3; 7 bases align to TRBD2. The TCR originated in a woman aged 50 to 60 with active or convalescent COVID-19. In nucleotides, the CDR3 is TGCAGCGGGGAGGGGACCTCGGGGACAGATACGCAGTATTTT. Translating gives CSGEGTSGTDTQYF.